The 9 T cell receptor beta chains listed next were all sequenced from one sample in a study of T cell changes during pregnancy in multiple sclerosis (dated by TCRdb to between 2017 and 2020). Library prep was done by the immunoSEQ multiplex PCR assay. TCRdb re-hosts the immuneACCESS table, in-frame sequences only. Its copies lack some clones; in the studies checked, an unresolved V gene accounts for under half of them, and the cause for the rest is not known. This sample gives roughly 90,000 clones in total; 85% to 95% of them show up just once. In total, the top ten clones hold about 3.9% of the sample. Sequences were derived from peripheral blood, sampled in the first trimester of pregnancy. Receptors originate from a female donor with multiple sclerosis, enrolled in a pregnancy study.

The chain combines TRBV9 with TRBJ1-1, with a possible D match to TRBD1 (6 bases). Germline CDR1 reads SGDLS; CDR2 reads YYNGEE. The CDR3 runs 15 residues. Trimming shortened V by 0 bases and J by 1 base, and 10 bases separated the two germline ends. The CDR3 is CASSVDPQGNTEAFF. The CDR3, as DNA: TGTGCCAGCAGCGTAGACCCACAGGGGAACACTGAAGCTTTCTTT.

V usage is TRBV2 and J usage is TRBJ2-7; 8 positions match TRBD1. This CDR3 contains 13 residues. J was trimmed by 6 bases and V by 4 bases; bases with no gene match: 5. Germline V CDR1 and CDR2: SNHLY, FYNNEI. The CDR3 loop reads CASSAVTGGEQYF. The CDR3 nucleotides read TGTGCCAGCAGTGCCGTAACAGGGGGCGAGCAGTACTTC.

This rearrangement joins TRBV6-5 to TRBJ2-7; a weak D match, TRBD1 (5 bases). CDR1 is MNHEY, CDR2 SVGAGI, per germline. The V end lost 5 bases, the J end lost 0 bases, and 11 bases lay between the germline ends. There are 14 residues in the CDR3. Here the CDR3 DNA reads TGTGCCAGCAGTCCGCCGACAGCCTCCTACGAGCAGTACTTC. It specifies CASSPPTASYEQYF.

This chain uses TRBV5-4 with TRBJ1-1; possibly TRBD1 for D (5 bases). Germline V gene lookup returns CDR1 SGHNT and CDR2 YYREEE (reference sequence). The CDR3 is 14 amino acids. Trimming took 3 bases from V and 8 from J, leaving 17 bases between them. The chain's CDR3 is CASSSEDTWREAFF. The CDR3 nucleotides are TGTGCCAGCAGCTCCGAGGACACCTGGAGAGAAGCTTTCTTT.

This sequence joins TRBV18 and TRBJ1-1, with D maybe TRBD1 (6 bases). The germline V and J ends were trimmed by 2 bases and 4 bases, with 20 bases remaining between them. The V gene's germline CDR1 is KGHSH and CDR2 LQKENI. The CDR3 is 17 amino acids. The DNA for the CDR3 is TGTGCCAGCTCACCAAGTTCCCGGGGGGGACAAGTCACTGAAGCTTTCTTT. Its protein is CASSPSSRGGQVTEAFF.

This chain joins TRBV5-1 and TRBJ2-5, with a possible D match to TRBD1 (6 bases). V lost 4 bases to trimming and J lost 2 bases, with 15 bases between them. This CDR3 is 15 amino acids long. Germline CDR1 reads SGHRS; CDR2 reads YFSETQ. CDR3 amino acids: CASSVSGQLQETQYF. For the CDR3, the DNA is TGCGCCAGCAGCGTATCCGGACAGCTACAAGAGACCCAGTACTTC.

In its sample, this clone was seen once. The chain has TRBV10-3 and TRBJ1-1; D is undetermined. CDR3 length equals 13 residues. Germline CDR1 reads ENHRY; CDR2 reads SYGVKD. The V end was cut by 4 bases, the J end by 8 bases, with 14 bases between. The CDR3 protein is CAISVTGSTEAFF. CDR3 bases: TGTGCCATCAGTGTAACCGGGAGCACAGAAGCTTTCTTT.

The V call is TRBV18, the J call TRBJ2-7; 7 bases match TRBD1. Losses at the gene ends were 6 bases for V and 5 bases for J; bases not matched to a gene: 1. There are 11 residues in the CDR3. In germline, CDR1 is KGHSH, CDR2 LQKENI. DNA for the CDR3: TGTGCCAGCTCCCAGGGGGACGAGCAGTACTTC. Translation: CASSQGDEQYF.

This chain links TRBV6-5 with TRBJ2-7, with 10 bases identical to TRBD2. The CDR3 consists of 15 residues. CDR1 is MNHEY and CDR2 is SVGAGI in the germline V gene. With V trimmed by 7 bases and J by 1 base, 7 bases remained unmatched. CDR3 region: CASNRLAGQSYEQYF. The DNA of the CDR3 is TGTGCCAGCAATAGACTAGCGGGCCAATCCTACGAGCAGTACTTC.